This TCR beta chain was profiled in a study of T cells after somatic rescue of genetic block. V was pared by 0 bases and J by 7 bases, with 14 bases between. Germline-derived CDR1 and CDR2 are SGHRS and YFSETQ. CDR3 length: 15 residues. Data came from immunoSEQ multiplex PCR; TCRdb stores just in-frame clones and leaves some out. There are 88,000 or so clones in the sample; 80% to 90% occur only once, and 1.5% to 2% lies in the top ten. The source is a woman younger than 35. Sequencing was carried out using peripheral blood mononuclear cells (PBMCs). The chain uses TRBV5-1 and TRBJ1-5, with D maybe TRBD1 (5 bases). The CDR3 DNA reads TGCGCCAGCAGCTTGGGACAGCAGGATGGACAGCCCCAGCATTTT. Encoded protein: CASSLGQQDGQPQHF.